Here is one T cell receptor beta chain with its context. Its antigen is undetermined. V lost 4 bases to trimming and J lost 1 base; unmatched junction nucleotides: 1. This CDR3 is built from 15 residues. CDR1 and CDR2 from the germline V gene are LGHNA and YSLEER. The data are from a study of shared clonotypes between healthy human individuals. Whole-study findings and limits: When compared with the clonotypes that were shared by all four sorted-subset donors, the non-shared clonotypes turned out to have lower generation probabilities. The genetic and exposure-history diversity represented was limited by few donors.

All of the donors resided in Nashville, Tennessee, and each was a Caucasian adult. Sequenced by immunoSEQ multiplex PCR; TCRdb stores in-frame clones only, minus some. The profile covers some 1.5 million clones, with around 97% appearing a single time and approximately 1.1% taken by the ten largest. This sequence originates from a man aged 25-45 years in good health. The chain recombines TRBV4-3 with TRBJ2-3; 11 bases align to TRBD2. Material for sequencing was naive CD4+ T cells sorted from blood. Subset of the sample: CD45RA+ positively selected. This CDR3 reads CASSPGLAGTDTQYF. In nucleotides, the CDR3 is TGCGCCAGCAGCCCGGGACTAGCGGGCACAGATACGCAGTATTTT.